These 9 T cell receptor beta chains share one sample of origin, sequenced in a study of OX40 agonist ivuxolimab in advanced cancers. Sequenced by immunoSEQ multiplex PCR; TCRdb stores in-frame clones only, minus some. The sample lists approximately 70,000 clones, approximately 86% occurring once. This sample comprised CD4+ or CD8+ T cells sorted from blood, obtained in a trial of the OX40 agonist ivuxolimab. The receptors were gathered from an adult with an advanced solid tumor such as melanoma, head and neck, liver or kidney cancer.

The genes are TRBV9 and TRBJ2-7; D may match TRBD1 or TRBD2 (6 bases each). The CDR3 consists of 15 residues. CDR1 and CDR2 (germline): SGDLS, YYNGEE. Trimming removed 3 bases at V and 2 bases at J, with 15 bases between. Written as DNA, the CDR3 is TGTGCCAGCAGCGAGAGTACGGGGGCCACCTACGAGCAGTACTTC. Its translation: CASSESTGATYEQYF. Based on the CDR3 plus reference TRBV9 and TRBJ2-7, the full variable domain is DSGVTQTPKHLITATGQRVTLRCSPRSGDLSVYWYQQSLDQGLQFLIQYYNGEERAKGNILERFSAQQFPDLHSELNLSSLELGDSALYFCASSESTGATYEQYFGPGTRLTVT.

CDR3 amino acids: CASSATSERNIQYF. DNA of the CDR3: TGTGCCAGCAGTGCAACATCCGAAAGGAACATTCAGTACTTC. The J gene is TRBJ2-4, the V gene TRBV27, with D unclear. The CDR3 loop spans 14 amino acids. Per germline, CDR1 MNHEY and CDR2 SMNVEV (reference sequence). Trimming stripped 5 bases from V and 7 bases from J, with 15 bases between.

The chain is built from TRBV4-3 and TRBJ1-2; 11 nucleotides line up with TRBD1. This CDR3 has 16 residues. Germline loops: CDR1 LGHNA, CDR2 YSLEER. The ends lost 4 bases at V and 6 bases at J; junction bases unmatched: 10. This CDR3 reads CASSPQLDRGLDGYTF. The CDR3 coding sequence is TGCGCCAGCAGCCCCCAACTGGACAGGGGGCTTGATGGCTACACCTTC.

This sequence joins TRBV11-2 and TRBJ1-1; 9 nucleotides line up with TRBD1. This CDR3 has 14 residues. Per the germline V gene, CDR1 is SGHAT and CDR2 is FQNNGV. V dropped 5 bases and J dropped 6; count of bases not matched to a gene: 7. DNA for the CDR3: TGTGCCAGCAGCCGTACAGGGGGCTGGGCTGAAGCTTTCTTT. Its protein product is CASSRTGGWAEAFF.

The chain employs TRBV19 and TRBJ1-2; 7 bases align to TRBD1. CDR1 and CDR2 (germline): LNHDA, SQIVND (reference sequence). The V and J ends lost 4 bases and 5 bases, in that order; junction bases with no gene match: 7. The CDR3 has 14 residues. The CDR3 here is CASSTGTVEYGYTF. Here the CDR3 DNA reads TGTGCCAGTAGTACTGGGACAGTAGAGTATGGCTACACCTTC.

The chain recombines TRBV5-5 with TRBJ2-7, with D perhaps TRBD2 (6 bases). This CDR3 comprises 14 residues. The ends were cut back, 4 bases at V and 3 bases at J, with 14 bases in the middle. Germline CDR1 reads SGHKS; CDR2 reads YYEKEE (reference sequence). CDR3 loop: CASSPEGTSYEQYF. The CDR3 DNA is TGTGCCAGCAGCCCGGAGGGAACGAGCTACGAGCAGTACTTC.

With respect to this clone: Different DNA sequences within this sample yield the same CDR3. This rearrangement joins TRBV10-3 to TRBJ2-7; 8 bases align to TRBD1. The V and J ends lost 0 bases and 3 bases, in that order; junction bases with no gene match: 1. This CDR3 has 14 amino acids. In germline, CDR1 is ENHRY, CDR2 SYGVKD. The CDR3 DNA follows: TGTGCCATCAGTGAGTCTACAGGGGGCTACGAGCAGTACTTC. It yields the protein CAISESTGGYEQYF.

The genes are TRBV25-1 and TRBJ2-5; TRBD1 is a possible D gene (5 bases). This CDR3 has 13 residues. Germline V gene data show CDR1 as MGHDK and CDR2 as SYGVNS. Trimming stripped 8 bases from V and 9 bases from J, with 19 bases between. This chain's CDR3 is CASGRVETAPQYF. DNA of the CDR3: TGTGCCAGCGGCAGGGTGGAAACCGCGCCCCAGTACTTC. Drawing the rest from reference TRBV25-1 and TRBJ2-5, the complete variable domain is EADIYQTPRYLVIGTGKKITLECSQTMGHDKMYWYQQDPGMELHLIHYSYGVNSTEKGDLSSESTVSRIRTEHFPLTLESARPSHTSQYLCASGRVETAPQYFGPGTRLLVL.

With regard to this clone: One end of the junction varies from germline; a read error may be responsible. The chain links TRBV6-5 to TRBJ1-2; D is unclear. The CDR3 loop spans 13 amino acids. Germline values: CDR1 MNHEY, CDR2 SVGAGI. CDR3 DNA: TGTGCCAGCAGTGAAGTAAGTAGGCAGGACTTCATCTTC. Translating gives CASSEVSRQDFIF.